This note documents a single T cell receptor beta chain sequence. Antigen unknown. Given the absence of the conserved phenylalanine or tryptophan at the CDR3 end, a read error is likely. The V end was cut by 7 bases, the J end by 1 base, with 10 bases between. Per germline, CDR1 SNHLY and CDR2 FYNNEI. The CDR3 spans 13 residues. This entry belongs to a study of cytomegalovirus exposure and HLA in healthy donors. The study's findings and limits: For TCR beta chains, V- and J-gene trimming was later linked to a missense DCLRE1C variant. An ancestry cluster, one associated with Asian ancestry, reportedly showed fewer N-insertions than the approximately 660-donor mean in a later analysis.

The PCR employed 60 Vbeta primers together with 13 Jbeta primers. Method: immunoSEQ multiplex PCR; TCRdb's copy keeps in-frame clones and lacks some. The listing contains about 210,000 clones. The chain uses TRBV2 and TRBJ1-1; D is ambiguous. The sequence was collected from a woman younger than 45 in good health and CMV-seropositive. The sequenced sample consisted of PBMCs. The CDR3 coding sequence is TGTGCCAGCAAATCGACACAGAACACTGAAGCTTTCTCT. Its protein product is CASKSTQNTEAFS.